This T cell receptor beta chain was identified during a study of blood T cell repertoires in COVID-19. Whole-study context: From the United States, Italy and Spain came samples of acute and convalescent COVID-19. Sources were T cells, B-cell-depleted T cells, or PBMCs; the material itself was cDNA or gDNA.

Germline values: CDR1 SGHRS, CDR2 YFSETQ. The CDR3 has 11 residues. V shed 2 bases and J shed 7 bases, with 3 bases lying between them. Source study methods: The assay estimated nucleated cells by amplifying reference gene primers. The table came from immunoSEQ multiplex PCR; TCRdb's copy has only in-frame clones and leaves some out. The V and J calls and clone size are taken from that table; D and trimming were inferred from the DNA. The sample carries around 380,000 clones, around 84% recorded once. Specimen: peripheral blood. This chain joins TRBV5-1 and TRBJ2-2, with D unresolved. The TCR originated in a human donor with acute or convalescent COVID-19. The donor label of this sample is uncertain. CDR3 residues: CASSFGGELFF. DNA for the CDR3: TGCGCCAGCAGCTTCGGCGGGGAGCTGTTTTTT.